This T cell receptor beta chain was recorded in a study of OX40 agonist ivuxolimab in advanced cancers. Study-level findings and limits: Among the nonresponders, some also had low normalized T-cell clonal expansion.

Note on this clone: Its specificity is unknown.

CDR3 size: 17 residues. Trimming left V 5 bases short and J 3 bases short, with 22 bases between. Looked up from germline, CDR1 is MNHEY and CDR2 is SMNVEV (reference sequence). Assay: immunoSEQ multiplex PCR; the TCRdb copy retains only in-frame clones and omits some. This sample has about 95,000 clones, with roughly 90% found just once. The sequencing here drew on CD4+ or CD8+ T cells sorted from blood, taken in a trial of the OX40 agonist ivuxolimab. The clonotype originates from an adult with an advanced solid tumor such as melanoma, head and neck, liver or kidney cancer. The V and J genes are TRBV27 and TRBJ1-1, with D hard to call. The CDR3, as DNA: TGTGCCAGCAGTCCTAGGACCAGCGGAATTACTTACACTGAAGCTTTCTTT. As protein: CASSPRTSGITYTEAFF.